These 8 T cell receptor beta chains were all obtained from the same sample, sequenced in a study of T-cell reconstitution after alpha-beta-depleted transplantation in children. Library preparation (for TCRbeta) was performed with unique molecular identifiers. TCRdb ran MiXCR on the PCR reads and lists one entry per CDR3 protein. The table has about 600,000 distinct CDR3 sequences, 13% seen once. This specimen was PBMCs, mostly from graft donor cells, taken 360 days after TCRalphabeta/CD19-depleted stem cell transplant. All receptors derive from a male patient younger than 18 who had a stem cell transplant for acute myeloid leukemia, so the T cells may come from the graft donor.

V is TRBV30 and J is TRBJ2-7; 7 nucleotides line up with TRBD2. The CDR3 has 12 amino acids. Unmatched junction bases numbered 2, after V lost 4 bases and J lost 2 bases. Per germline, CDR1 GTSNPN and CDR2 SVGIG (reference sequence). The CDR3 DNA is TGTGCCTGGACGGGGGGACCCTACGAGCAGTACTTC. Translation: CAWTGGPYEQYF.

This clonotype has ten or more counts. The V gene is TRBV4-1, the J gene TRBJ2-7; 11 nucleotides agree with TRBD2. Germline-derived CDR1 and CDR2 are MGHRA and YSYEKL. The V segment lost 3 bases and the J segment 2 bases; nucleotides outside the gene matches: 3. This CDR3 comprises 15 residues. In DNA form, the CDR3 reads TGCGCCAGCAGCCAGATACTAGCGGGGGCCTACGAGCAGTACTTC. Its translation is CASSQILAGAYEQYF.

The sample holds many counts of this clonotype. The rearrangement joins TRBV19 to TRBJ2-1, with D uncertain. Germline V gene data show CDR1 as LNHDA and CDR2 as SQIVND (reference sequence). The CDR3 runs to 11 residues. V gave up 3 bases and J gave up 8 bases, with 5 bases separating them. The CDR3 reads CASSIVHEQFF. Written as DNA, the CDR3 is TGTGCCAGTAGTATTGTCCATGAGCAGTTCTTC.

Worth noting for this clonotype: Germline and junction disagree at one end, which may indicate a read error. The genes are TRBV5-1 and TRBJ2-1, with 8 nucleotides matching TRBD2. Germline CDR1 reads SGHRS; CDR2 reads YFSETQ. This CDR3 spans 13 amino acids. CDR3 sequence reads: CASGLAGGYEQFF. The CDR3, as DNA: TGCGCCAGCGGCTTGGCGGGAGGTTATGAGCAGTTCTTC.

The V gene is TRBV12-3 or TRBV12-4, the J gene TRBJ2-7; 7 bases map to TRBD2. The CDR3 has 17 residues. J was trimmed by 9 bases and V by 5 bases; bases with no gene match: 22. As DNA, the CDR3 is TGTGCCAGCAGTCCTAGGGGACTATCCCTCGAAGGTTCGCTGCAGTACTTC. Protein sequence: CASSPRGLSLEGSLQYF.

This chain connects TRBV5-5 to TRBJ2-3; 7 bases are shared with TRBD2. Unmatched junction bases numbered 7, after V lost 2 bases and J lost 1 base. The CDR3 is 16 amino acids. Germline V gives CDR1 SGHKS, CDR2 YYEKEE (reference sequence). CDR3 bases: TGTGCCAGCAGCTTACTAGCGCTCACTGGCACAGATACGCAGTATTTT. Protein sequence: CASSLLALTGTDTQYF.

This clonotype has only a few counts. The chain carries TRBV29-1 and TRBJ2-1, with 7 bases identical to TRBD2. The CDR3 runs 15 residues. The junction had 8 bases not matched to a gene; V was cut back by 0 bases and J by 6 bases. Germline V gives CDR1 SQVTM, CDR2 ANQGSEA. In DNA form, the CDR3 reads TGCAGCGTTGAAGATCCGAGCGGGATTAGCAATGAGCAGTTCTTC. This encodes CSVEDPSGISNEQFF.

This clonotype was detected many times. The chain is built from TRBV20-1 and TRBJ2-3; 10 nucleotides match TRBD2. CDR1 is DFQATT and CDR2 is SNEGSKA in the germline V gene (reference sequence). This CDR3 comprises 14 residues. The chain's CDR3 is CRAQAGGPTDTQYF. CDR3 in DNA: TGCAGGGCCCAAGCGGGAGGGCCAACAGATACGCAGTATTTT.